This entry lists 24 T cell receptor beta chains sequenced from one sample in a study of blood T cell repertoires in COVID-19. Assay used: immunoSEQ multiplex PCR; TCRdb lists only in-frame clones, some missing. The table has a few hundred thousand clones, around 87% seen once; the top ten hold around 2.3%. Sequenced material: peripheral blood. These TCRs come from a woman aged 60-75 years with COVID-19, enrolled during active disease.

The chain employs TRBV6-2 or TRBV6-3 and TRBJ1-1, with D tentatively TRBD1 (5 bases). Germline CDR1 and CDR2: MNHEY and SVGEGT. Trimming cost V 6 bases and J 1 base, with 12 bases left between them. This CDR3 is built from 14 residues. CDR3 sequence (DNA): TGTGCCAGCAGCGGGCGGGGGACGAACACTGAAGCTTTCTTT. Translating it yields CASSGRGTNTEAFF.

The chain is built from TRBV27 and TRBJ1-1, with 8 bases that match TRBD1. The CDR3 extends over 18 amino acids. CDR1 is MNHEY, CDR2 SMNVEV, per germline (reference sequence). Trimming removed 0 bases from V and 0 bases from J; junction bases left unmatched: 9. This CDR3 reads CASSLSRRGLLLNTEAFF. The CDR3 DNA reads TGTGCCAGCAGTTTATCTCGCAGGGGGCTACTTCTGAACACTGAAGCTTTCTTT.

The chain couples TRBV25-1 to TRBJ1-1, with a tentative D call TRBD1 (5 bases). The CDR3 totals 15 residues. Germline V lookup: CDR1 MGHDK, CDR2 SYGVNS. Between the trimmed V and J ends, which lost 5 bases and 0 bases, there was a span of 13 bases. In nucleotides, the CDR3 is TGTGCCAGCAGTCACCTCCAGGGTTTGAACACTGAAGCTTTCTTT. It yields the protein CASSHLQGLNTEAFF.

The V and J genes are TRBV6-6 and TRBJ2-3; 8 bases agree with TRBD2. The V gene end was trimmed by 6 bases and the J gene end by 2 bases; junction bases not matched to a gene: 7. There are 15 residues in the CDR3. The germline gives CDR1 MNHNY, CDR2 SVGAGI (reference sequence). CDR3 sequence reads: CASRDSGVNTDTQYF. In DNA form, the CDR3 reads TGTGCCAGCAGGGATAGCGGGGTCAACACAGATACGCAGTATTTT.

This clone was recorded only once. The rearrangement joins TRBV9 to TRBJ2-5; D might be TRBD1 (6 bases). Germline lookup yields CDR1 SGDLS and CDR2 YYNGEE. The germline V and J ends were trimmed by 4 bases and 1 base, with 11 bases remaining between them. There are 14 residues in the CDR3. The CDR3 nucleotides read TGTGCCAGCAGCCCCACGACAGGCCAAGAGACCCAGTACTTC. This sequence encodes CASSPTTGQETQYF.

V usage is TRBV27 and J usage is TRBJ1-2; 10 bases agree with TRBD1. CDR3 size: 16 residues. J was trimmed by 4 bases and V by 3 bases; bases with no gene match: 8. From germline, CDR1 is MNHEY and CDR2 SMNVEV (reference sequence). CDR3 sequence reads: CASSFLGTGAVYGYTF. The CDR3 coding sequence is TGTGCCAGCAGTTTTCTCGGGACAGGGGCGGTCTATGGCTACACCTTC.

The V and J genes are TRBV3-1 (or the pseudogene TRBV3-2) and TRBJ1-6; the D is unclear. Trimming pared 4 bases from V and 4 bases from J, leaving 8 bases between. This CDR3 comprises 14 residues. Germline assignment: CDR1 LGHDT and CDR2 YNNKEL (reference sequence). This CDR3 is CASSLQNYNSPLHF. CDR3 coding DNA: TGTGCCAGCAGCCTACAGAATTATAATTCACCCCTCCACTTT.

Worth noting for this clone: Additional DNA sequences in this sample encode the identical CDR3. The CDR3 DNA is TGTGCCAGCAGCCAGGCAAACTATGGCTACACCTTC. This encodes CASSQANYGYTF. V and J are TRBV3-1 (or the pseudogene TRBV3-2) and TRBJ1-2; D unclear. This CDR3 has 12 residues. Trimming cost V 3 bases and J 2 bases, with 4 bases left between them. Germline CDR1 is LGHDT and CDR2 is YNNKEL (reference sequence).

CDR3 loop: CASSAGTAWGYTF. The CDR3 DNA reads as TGTGCCAGCAGCGCCGGGACAGCATGGGGCTACACCTTC. The V and J genes are TRBV7-9 and TRBJ1-2; 7 bases map to TRBD1. With V trimmed by 5 bases and J by 8 bases, 8 bases remained unmatched. From germline, CDR1 is SEHNR and CDR2 FQNEAQ (reference sequence). This CDR3 contains 13 residues.

The chain has TRBV9 and TRBJ2-3, with 8 bases fitting TRBD2. This CDR3 comprises 17 residues. Germline assignment: CDR1 SGDLS and CDR2 YYNGEE. V lost 1 base to trimming and J lost 0 bases; unmatched junction nucleotides: 7. Here the CDR3 reads CASSVKGRGASTDTQYF. Written as DNA, the CDR3 is TGTGCCAGCAGCGTAAAGGGGCGGGGGGCCAGCACAGATACGCAGTATTTT.

The genes are TRBV6-2 or TRBV6-3 and TRBJ2-7, with D unresolved. CDR1 is MNHEY and CDR2 is SVGEGT in the germline V gene. This CDR3 is built from 15 residues. The ends were cut back, 6 bases at V and 1 base at J, with 16 bases in the middle. The CDR3 here is CASSLRKSLSYEQYF. The CDR3 DNA follows: TGTGCCAGCAGCCTGAGGAAGAGTTTATCCTACGAGCAGTACTTC.

The chain recombines TRBV4-3 with TRBJ2-2, with unresolved D. CDR1 is LGHNA, CDR2 YSLEER, per germline. V gave up 0 bases and J gave up 2 bases, with 7 bases separating them. The CDR3 is 15 residues long. CDR3 sequence reads: CASSQDVVNTGELFF. CDR3 in DNA: TGCGCCAGCAGCCAAGATGTAGTCAACACCGGGGAGCTGTTTTTT.

CDR3 sequence: CASSIDGPGAGYTF. In nucleotides, the CDR3 is TGTGCCAGTAGTATAGATGGGCCTGGGGCTGGCTACACCTTC. This rearrangement joins TRBV19 to TRBJ1-2; possible D gene TRBD1, 5 bases. The CDR3 is made up of 14 amino acids. Germline loops: CDR1 LNHDA, CDR2 SQIVND (reference sequence). The V and J ends lost 0 bases and 7 bases respectively, with 12 bases between them.

This clone has just one count. The chain uses TRBV5-1 and TRBJ1-1; D possibly corresponds to TRBD1 (6 bases). Per the germline V gene, CDR1 is SGHRS and CDR2 is YFSETQ. CDR3 length equals 15 residues. Trimming stripped 4 bases from V and 3 bases from J, with 16 bases between. The chain's CDR3 is CASSEDGGWYTEAFF. CDR3 sequence (DNA): TGCGCCAGCAGCGAGGATGGGGGCTGGTACACTGAAGCTTTCTTT.

The V and J genes are TRBV7-3 and TRBJ2-7; 12 bases are shared with TRBD1. The CDR3 totals 15 residues. In germline, CDR1 is SGHTA, CDR2 FQGTGA. J lost 3 bases, V lost 6 bases, and 6 bases had no gene match. The DNA for the CDR3 is TGTGCCAGCAGTCTCGGGACAGGGGGCGTCTACGAGCAGTACTTC. Translated: CASSLGTGGVYEQYF.

The chain combines TRBV19 with TRBJ1-1, with D perhaps TRBD1 (5 bases). Germline V gene sequence: CDR1 LNHDA, CDR2 SQIVND (reference sequence). The CDR3 loop spans 13 amino acids. Trimming stripped 5 bases from V and 5 bases from J, with 12 bases between. The CDR3 here is CASSGAGRTEAFF. CDR3 DNA sequence: TGTGCCAGTAGTGGGGCGGGACGGACTGAAGCTTTCTTT.

This chain connects TRBV5-1 to TRBJ2-5; 8 bases agree with TRBD2. The CDR3 loop spans 15 amino acids. Germline V CDR1 and CDR2: SGHRS, YFSETQ. V was clipped by 6 bases and J by 5 bases; unmatched bases: 12. CDR3 in DNA: TGCGCCAGCACTTCCTTAGCGGGGCCTGAGGAGACCCAGTACTTC. This encodes CASTSLAGPEETQYF. Complete variable domain (other parts from reference TRBV5-1 and TRBJ2-5): KAGVTQTPRYLIKTRGQQVTLSCSPISGHRSVSWYQQTPGQGLQFLFEYFSETQRNKGNFPGRFSGRQFSNSRSEMNVSTLELGDSALYLCASTSLAGPEETQYFGPGTRLLVL.

The chain combines TRBV3-1 (or the pseudogene TRBV3-2) with TRBJ2-4; 14 bases are shared with TRBD2. After removal of 1 base from V and 1 base from J, the junction contained 12 bases not matched to a gene. The length of the CDR3 is 21 residues. In germline, CDR1 is LGHDT, CDR2 YNNKEL (reference sequence). The CDR3 loop is CASSQVPGLAGAGGAKNIQYF. Written as DNA, the CDR3 is TGTGCCAGCAGCCAAGTACCGGGACTAGCGGGGGCTGGAGGTGCCAAAAACATTCAGTACTTC.

The chain employs TRBV6-5 and TRBJ1-2; 8 nucleotides match TRBD1. V shed 11 bases, J shed 8 bases, and the junction held 13 bases outside the gene matches. Looked up from germline, CDR1 is MNHEY and CDR2 is SVGAGI. The CDR3 contains 13 residues. The CDR3 here is CASGGRGRRGYTF. The CDR3 nucleotides read TGTGCCTCGGGGGGCAGGGGGCGGAGGGGCTACACCTTC.

The V gene is TRBV25-1, the J gene TRBJ2-5; 10 nucleotides line up with TRBD1. Germline CDR1 MGHDK, CDR2 SYGVNS. This CDR3 region has 15 residues. Trimming at V came to 2 bases and at J to 6 bases, leaving 6 bases not matched to a gene. The chain's CDR3 is CASSEPGDRGKTQYF. CDR3 nucleotide sequence: TGTGCCAGCAGTGAACCGGGGGACAGGGGAAAGACCCAGTACTTC.

The CDR3 DNA follows: TGCGCCAGCAGCTTGGGCGGTATGAGCCCCACTGAAGCTTTCTTT. Its protein is CASSLGGMSPTEAFF. The chain has TRBV5-1 and TRBJ1-1; D remains ambiguous. V was pared by 0 bases and J by 4 bases, with 13 bases between. The CDR3 spans 15 residues. Per germline, CDR1 SGHRS and CDR2 YFSETQ.

In nucleotides, the CDR3 is TGCAGCGTTGACAGGATGAACACTGAAGCTTTCTTT. Translation gives CSVDRMNTEAFF. The gene calls are TRBV29-1 and TRBJ1-1; D unclear. Germline values: CDR1 SQVTM, CDR2 ANQGSEA. Trimming took 3 bases from V and 0 from J, leaving 5 bases between them. The CDR3 runs to 12 residues.

V gene TRBV7-9 combines with J gene TRBJ2-1; possibly TRBD1 for D (6 bases). Germline V gene lookup returns CDR1 SEHNR and CDR2 FQNEAQ (reference sequence). This CDR3 spans 14 amino acids. The germline V and J ends were trimmed by 7 bases and 5 bases, with 15 bases remaining between them. DNA for the CDR3: TGTGCCAGCACCGCCGGGACAAGGAACAATGAGCAGTTCTTC. This codes for CASTAGTRNNEQFF. The full variable domain, rest sourced from reference TRBV7-9 and TRBJ2-1, is DTGVSQNPRHKITKRGQNVTFRCDPISEHNRLYWYRQTLGQGPEFLTYFQNEAQLEKSRLLSDRFSAERPKGSFSTLEIQRTEQGDSAMYLCASTAGTRNNEQFFGPGTRLTVL.

V and J are TRBV15 and TRBJ1-1; 8 nucleotides match TRBD1. The germline V gene encodes CDR1 LNHNV and CDR2 YYDKDF (reference sequence). CDR3 size: 15 residues. Unmatched junction bases numbered 5, after V lost 4 bases and J lost 1 base. CDR3 nucleotide sequence: TGTGCCACCAGCATAAGGACAGGGACGAACACTGAAGCTTTCTTT. Protein product: CATSIRTGTNTEAFF.